The present T cell receptor (beta chain) was sequenced within a study of cytomegalovirus exposure and HLA in healthy donors. As for the study in general: A later analysis reported the approximately 120 validation repertoires used the same platform as the 666 first-cohort repertoires.

Comments on this clone: Its target is not known. The same CDR3 is also encoded by other DNA sequences in this sample.

Assay: immunoSEQ multiplex PCR; the TCRdb copy retains only in-frame clones and omits some. The sample lists 250,000 or so clones, roughly 87% seen once, with about 11% in the top ten. Points from the study as a whole: According to a subsequent analysis, TCR clusters from the first cohort were inclined to appear together in the 90 to 150 validation repertoires. The majority of TCR sequences were rare, yet some public TCRs appeared in many donors. A few CMV-associated chains proved CMV antigen-specific in vitro.

From germline, CDR1 is DFQATT and CDR2 SNEGSKA (reference sequence). Trimming stripped 3 bases from V and 4 bases from J, with 4 bases between. The CDR3 is 11 residues long. The source of this sequence is a man between 18 and 29 years old in good health and CMV-seropositive. The chain joins TRBV20-1 to TRBJ2-1; D is uncertain. The sequencing sample was made of PBMCs. CDR3 amino acids: CSASPYNEQFF. The DNA for the CDR3 is TGCAGTGCTAGTCCATACAATGAGCAGTTCTTC.